The clone carrying this T cell receptor beta chain has at least ten counts. As yet, its antigen is unknown. On the basis of clinical symptoms, serum thyroxine and TRAb, thyroid ultrasound and orbital computed tomography, diagnoses were made. The source of the PBMCs was around 10 ml of fresh peripheral blood. This sample is part of a study of T cells in Graves' hyperthyroidism and ophthalmopathy. The germline V gene encodes CDR1 SGHTA and CDR2 FQGNSA. This CDR3 is built from 13 residues. Trimming stripped 3 bases from V and 3 bases from J, with 7 bases between. Study-level points and caveats: Ophthalmopathy cases were set apart from stable hyperthyroidism by a 13 V-J model. Expanded thyroid clonotypes (above 0.001) were mostly also found in blood.

Amplification targeted TCR beta CDR3 regions from RNA transcripts. TCR CDR3 regions were first amplified by RT-PCR with HTBI primers. TCRdb redid the calling of the multiplex PCR reads with MiXCR, one entry per CDR3 protein. The data show more than 650,000 distinct CDR3 sequences, with around 15% seen just once and roughly a tenth held by the top ten. The sequenced sample was blood. This receptor was identified in a woman aged 18-29 years with Graves' hyperthyroidism. V gene TRBV7-2 combines with J gene TRBJ2-3, with D hard to call. The CDR3 region has the DNA TGTGCCAGCAGCTTCCGGTTGACAGATACGCAGTATTTT. Translated: CASSFRLTDTQYF. Full variable domain (rest looked up from reference TRBV7-2 and TRBJ2-3): GAGVSQSPSNKVTEKGKDVELRCDPISGHTALYWYRQSLGQGLEFLIYFQGNSAPDKSGLPSDRFSAERTGGSVSTLTIQRTQQEDSAVYLCASSFRLTDTQYFGPGTRLTVL.